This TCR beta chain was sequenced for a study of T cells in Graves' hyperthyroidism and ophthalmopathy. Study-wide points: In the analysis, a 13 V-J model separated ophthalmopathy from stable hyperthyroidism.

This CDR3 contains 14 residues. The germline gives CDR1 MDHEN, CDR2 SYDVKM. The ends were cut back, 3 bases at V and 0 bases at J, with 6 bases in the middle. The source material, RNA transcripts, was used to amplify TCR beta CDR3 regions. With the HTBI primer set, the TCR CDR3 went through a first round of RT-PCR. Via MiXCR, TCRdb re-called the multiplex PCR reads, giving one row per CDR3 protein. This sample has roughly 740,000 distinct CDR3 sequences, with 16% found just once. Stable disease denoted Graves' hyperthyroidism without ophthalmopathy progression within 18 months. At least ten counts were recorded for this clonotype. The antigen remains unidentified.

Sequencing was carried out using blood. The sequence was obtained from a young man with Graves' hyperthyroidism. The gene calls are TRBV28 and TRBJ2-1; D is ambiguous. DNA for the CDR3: TGTGCCAGCAGTTTCTTAGGCTCCTACAATGAGCAGTTCTTC. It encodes CASSFLGSYNEQFF. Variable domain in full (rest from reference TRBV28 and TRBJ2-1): DVKVTQSSRYLVKRTGEKVFLECVQDMDHENMFWYRQDPGLGLRLIYFSYDVKMKEKGDIPEGYSVSREKKERFSLILESASTNQTSMYLCASSFLGSYNEQFFGPGTRLTVL.